What follows are 17 T cell receptor beta chains derived from one specimen sequenced in a study of CD8 T cells in ankylosing spondylitis. Study-level results: A TCR beta motif of fewer than ten highly homologous variants seemed to mark ankylosing spondylitis blood.

The antigens of these receptors remain unknown. TCRdb analysed the 5' RACE reads with MiXCR anew, one entry per CDR3 protein. The top ten hold 19% of the sample, which has about 700,000 distinct CDR3 sequences, 15% to 20% seen once. The sequencing input was blood, either unsorted or a sorted T cell fraction (not recorded which). The receptors come from a male donor with ankylosing spondylitis.

This clonotype was seen a handful of times. V is TRBV12-3 or TRBV12-4 and J is TRBJ2-5; D is undetermined. This CDR3 is built from 14 residues. Between the trimmed V and J ends, which lost 1 base and 7 bases, there was a span of 13 bases. The CDR3 loop reads CASSLVVSGGTQYF. The CDR3 DNA is TGTGCCAGCAGTTTAGTGGTTAGTGGCGGGACCCAGTACTTC.

In its sample, this clonotype was seen a few times. The chain is built from TRBV15 and TRBJ1-3, with D perhaps matching TRBD1 (5 bases). Trimming took 0 bases from V and 2 from J, leaving 17 bases between them. Per germline, CDR1 LNHNV and CDR2 YYDKDF (reference sequence). The CDR3 is 18 residues long. The CDR3 DNA reads TGTGCCACCAGCAGAGATCCCGACAGTCCCTTTCCTGGAAACACCATATATTTT. Its translation: CATSRDPDSPFPGNTIYF.

This clonotype has a count of ten or more. This chain connects TRBV10-3 to TRBJ2-1, with TRBD1 identical over 11 bases. From germline, CDR1 is ENHRY and CDR2 SYGVKD. The CDR3 has 13 amino acids. The ends lost 8 bases at V and 8 bases at J; junction bases unmatched: 5. The CDR3 region has the DNA TGTGCCATCCAGGGACAGGGGGGCGATGAGCAGTTCTTC. This encodes CAIQGQGGDEQFF.

This clonotype was seen many times. The rearrangement links TRBV12-3 or TRBV12-4 to TRBJ2-7, with D unclear. Trimming pared 3 bases from V and 2 bases from J, leaving 8 bases between. This CDR3 region has 13 residues. In DNA, the CDR3 is TGTGCCAGCAGTTTCGGCTCCCCCTACGAGCAGTACTTC. Encoded protein: CASSFGSPYEQYF.

This chain links TRBV4-2 with TRBJ2-1; 10 bases align to TRBD2. This CDR3 spans 15 amino acids. Unmatched junction bases numbered 5, after V lost 5 bases and J lost 4 bases. Germline assignment: CDR1 LGHNA and CDR2 YNFKEQ. The CDR3 DNA follows: TGTGCCAGCAGCAAACAGCGGGAGGGGTACAATGAGCAGTTCTTC. Protein: CASSKQREGYNEQFF.

This clonotype was counted only a few times. V and J are TRBV5-1 and TRBJ2-7; D ambiguous. Germline assignment: CDR1 SGHRS and CDR2 YFSETQ. V lost 7 bases and J lost 4, with 15 bases in between. CDR3 length equals 13 residues. CDR3: CASFDSAGYEQYF. The CDR3 nucleotides are TGCGCCAGCTTCGACTCGGCCGGGTACGAGCAGTACTTC.

This clonotype came up many times. This CDR3 reads CASSQDVGLNIQYF. CDR3 sequence (DNA): TGCGCCAGCAGCCAAGATGTGGGACTAAACATTCAGTACTTC. This chain uses TRBV4-3 with TRBJ2-4; D possibly corresponds to TRBD2 (6 bases). This CDR3 comprises 14 residues. The germline CDR1 and CDR2 sequences are LGHNA and YSLEER. The V and J ends lost 0 bases and 6 bases respectively, with 9 bases between them.

This chain links TRBV27 with TRBJ2-2, with TRBD1 identical over 7 bases. CDR3 length: 12 residues. Losses at the gene ends were 2 bases for V and 10 bases for J; bases not matched to a gene: 1. Germline V gives CDR1 MNHEY, CDR2 SMNVEV (reference sequence). Here the CDR3 reads CASSLTGEELFF. CDR3 in DNA: TGTGCCAGCAGTTTAACAGGGGAGGAGCTGTTTTTT.

This clonotype has just a few counts. Here the CDR3 reads CATSIGGQGNEQYF. DNA for the CDR3: TGTGCCACCAGCATAGGGGGGCAGGGGAACGAGCAGTACTTC. V gene TRBV15 combines with J gene TRBJ2-7; possibly TRBD1 or TRBD2 for D (6 bases each). The germline gives CDR1 LNHNV, CDR2 YYDKDF (reference sequence). Trimming stripped 4 bases from V and 5 bases from J, with 15 bases between. CDR3 length: 14 amino acids.

The table lists this clonotype with a few counts. This sequence joins TRBV27 and TRBJ2-2, with TRBD1 as a possible D gene (5 bases). With 2 bases removed from V and 2 bases from J, the gap between germline ends came to 12 bases. Germline lookup yields CDR1 MNHEY and CDR2 SMNVEV (reference sequence). The CDR3 consists of 16 residues. Here the CDR3 reads CASSLGVQGNTGELFF. CDR3 DNA sequence: TGTGCCAGCAGTTTAGGAGTCCAGGGCAACACCGGGGAGCTGTTTTTT.

The chain couples TRBV12-3 or TRBV12-4 to TRBJ1-1; D is perhaps TRBD1 (5 bases). Trimming removed 5 bases at V and 9 bases at J, with 13 bases between. CDR3 length: 12 amino acids. CDR3 DNA: TGTGCCAGCAGTCACGGGGCAGGGAAAGCTTTCTTT. As protein: CASSHGAGKAFF.

This clonotype was recorded a few times. The chain recombines TRBV5-5 with TRBJ2-2; D is unresolved. The CDR3 contains 15 residues. V was cut by 2 bases and J by 3 bases, with 11 bases left in between. Germline V gives CDR1 SGHKS, CDR2 YYEKEE (reference sequence). CDR3 amino acids: CASSLGQIHTGELFF. The CDR3, as DNA: TGTGCCAGCAGCTTAGGGCAAATTCACACCGGGGAGCTGTTTTTT.

Only a few counts were recorded for this clonotype. V gene TRBV20-1 combines with J gene TRBJ1-2, with a tentative D call TRBD1 (6 bases). Looked up from germline, CDR1 is DFQATT and CDR2 is SNEGSKA (reference sequence). CDR3 length: 16 amino acids. V lost 3 bases to trimming and J lost 0 bases, with 17 bases between them. Here the CDR3 reads CSASREGVLANYGYTF. In DNA, the CDR3 is TGCAGTGCTAGTAGAGAGGGGGTTTTAGCTAACTATGGCTACACCTTC.

CDR3 in amino acids: CAISEPPRTDLNYEQYF. The CDR3 nucleotides are TGTGCCATCAGTGAGCCCCCCCGAACAGACTTGAACTACGAGCAGTACTTC. The V gene is TRBV10-3, the J gene TRBJ2-7; D remains ambiguous. Trimming took 2 bases from V and 3 from J, leaving 20 bases between them. CDR3 length: 17 amino acids. CDR1 is ENHRY and CDR2 is SYGVKD in the germline V gene.

This clonotype was counted a few times. At one end the junction does not follow the germline gene, possibly because of a read error. The rearrangement uses TRBV3-1 and TRBJ2-2, with 11 bases lining up with TRBD2. From germline, CDR1 is LGHDT and CDR2 YNNKEL (reference sequence). This CDR3 is built from 18 residues. CDR3 nucleotides: TGTGCCAGCAGCCTACGAGGACTAGCGGGCCGGAACGCCGGGGAGCTGTTTTTT. Translation gives CASSLRGLAGRNAGELFF.

This clonotype was detected a few times. V usage is TRBV7-9 and J usage is TRBJ2-1; D ambiguous. The CDR3 has 13 amino acids. Germline V gene sequence: CDR1 SEHNR, CDR2 FQNEAQ (reference sequence). With 4 bases removed from V and 8 bases from J, the gap between germline ends came to 12 bases. As DNA, the CDR3 is TGTGCCAGCAGCTCCAGACTCTTCGATGAGCAGTTCTTC. Its translation: CASSSRLFDEQFF. Drawing the rest from reference TRBV7-9 and TRBJ2-1, the complete variable domain is DTGVSQNPRHKITKRGQNVTFRCDPISEHNRLYWYRQTLGQGPEFLTYFQNEAQLEKSRLLSDRFSAERPKGSFSTLEIQRTEQGDSAMYLCASSSRLFDEQFFGPGTRLTVL.

This clonotype is a singleton in its sample. The V and J genes are TRBV13 and TRBJ2-1, with TRBD1 as a possible D gene (5 bases). V dropped 5 bases and J dropped 7 bases, with 15 bases sitting between them. CDR3 size: 14 residues. Germline V gene lookup returns CDR1 PRHDT and CDR2 FYEKMQ (reference sequence). CDR3 protein: CASSSERGRNEQFF. The CDR3 nucleotides are TGTGCCAGCAGCAGTGAAAGGGGTCGGAATGAGCAGTTCTTC.